The rows below give T cell receptor beta chains drawn from one sample of a study of T cell responses to AZD1222 COVID-19 vaccine. Here immunoSEQ multiplex PCR was the method, and the copy in TCRdb shows in-frame clones only, minus some. The data contain roughly 110,000 clones, roughly 90% of them seen just once; the ten biggest clones take up about 9.1%. Specimen: peripheral blood, collected 28 days after the second AZD1222 dose. The receptors were gathered from an adult who received the AZD1222 COVID-19 vaccine. Each CDR3 is given with its conserved first and last residue.

>TRBV21-1|TRBJ2-2
CASSKPRTGGAENTGELFF
>TRBV28|TRBJ2-2
CATGEPNTGELFF
>TRBV30|TRBJ2-3
CAWSPGGDTQYF
>TRBV18|TRBJ2-7
CASSPGEPVEEQYF
>TRBV6-1|TRBJ2-7
CASSEDMLTYEQYF
>TRBV5-1|TRBJ1-4
CASSLYGQIATNEKLFF
>TRBV9|TRBJ1-1
CASSVQGRPDEAFF
>TRBV5-1|TRBJ2-2
CASSLVRGATGELFF
>TRBV7-9|TRBJ1-1
CASSVNFPNTEAFF
>TRBV11-3|TRBJ2-7
CASSLASSEAYEQYF